Detailed here is one TCR beta chain. These data come from a study of blood T cell repertoires in COVID-19. This CDR3 has 12 amino acids. Germline V gene lookup returns CDR1 MNHEY and CDR2 SVGAGI. Trimming left V 9 bases short and J 1 base short, with 9 bases between. This table comes from immunoSEQ multiplex PCR, and its TCRdb copy is limited to in-frame clones, with some not included. This table has 140,000 to 150,000 clones, around 80% appearing once. Sequencing input: peripheral blood. V usage is TRBV6-5 and J usage is TRBJ2-5; tentative D call: TRBD2 (5 bases). The receptor was derived from a woman aged 45-65 years with acute or convalescent COVID-19. CDR3 DNA sequence: TGTGCCAGACTAGTCGGCCAAGAGACCCAGTACTTC. Translated, it gives CARLVGQETQYF.